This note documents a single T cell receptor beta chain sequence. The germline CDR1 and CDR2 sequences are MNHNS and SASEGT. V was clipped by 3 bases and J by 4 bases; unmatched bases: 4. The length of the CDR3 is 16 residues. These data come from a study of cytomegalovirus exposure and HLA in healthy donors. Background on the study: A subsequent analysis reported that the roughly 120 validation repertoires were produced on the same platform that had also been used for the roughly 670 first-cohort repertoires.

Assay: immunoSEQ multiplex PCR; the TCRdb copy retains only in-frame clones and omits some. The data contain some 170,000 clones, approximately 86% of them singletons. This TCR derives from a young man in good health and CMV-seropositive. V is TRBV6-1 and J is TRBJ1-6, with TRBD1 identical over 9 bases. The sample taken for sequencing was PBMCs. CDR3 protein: CASSDPTGGYNSPLHF. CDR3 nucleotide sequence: TGTGCCAGCAGTGATCCGACAGGGGGTTATAATTCACCCCTCCACTTT.